This passage covers 7 T cell receptor beta chains from one sample sequenced in a study of early T cells in non-severe SARS-CoV-2 infection. One entry per CDR3 protein results from TCRdb running MiXCR on the 5' RACE reads. The profile covers roughly 28,000 distinct CDR3 sequences, with approximately 5.4% appearing a single time and about 0.9% taken by the ten largest. What was sequenced was whole blood. The source is an adult who was a healthcare worker with PCR-confirmed SARS-CoV-2 infection or an uninfected control (not recorded which).

This clonotype has at least ten counts. The chain has TRBV7-9 and TRBJ2-2; D tentatively fits TRBD1 or TRBD2 (5 bases each). V lost 5 bases and J 0 bases, leaving 16 bases between the germline ends. The V gene's germline CDR1 is SEHNR and CDR2 FQNEAQ (reference sequence). CDR3 length: 17 amino acids. The CDR3 region is CASSPFGAVTNTGELFF. The CDR3 coding sequence is TGTGCCAGCAGCCCCTTCGGGGCTGTTACGAACACCGGGGAGCTGTTTTTT.

This chain uses TRBV20-1 with TRBJ2-3; 7 positions agree with TRBD2. The V segment lost 3 bases and the J segment 4 bases; nucleotides outside the gene matches: 10. CDR3 length: 15 amino acids. Germline V gene lookup returns CDR1 DFQATT and CDR2 SNEGSKA (reference sequence). The CDR3 sequence: CSASVTASGPDTQYF. The CDR3 nucleotides read TGCAGTGCTAGTGTAACGGCTAGCGGCCCAGATACGCAGTATTTT.

A few counts support this clonotype. The V and J genes are TRBV2 and TRBJ1-1, with no clear D. CDR1 and CDR2 (germline): SNHLY, FYNNEI. V was cut by 7 bases and J by 7 bases, with 10 bases left in between. The CDR3 runs to 11 residues. For the CDR3, the DNA is TGTGCCAGCAACTCATACGGTGAAGCTTTCTTT. Its protein product is CASNSYGEAFF.

This clonotype is categorized as medium-sized (0.01 to 0.1%). The chain recombines TRBV6-6 with TRBJ1-1; D ambiguous. Germline V gene data show CDR1 as MNHNY and CDR2 as SVGAGI (reference sequence). The CDR3 totals 13 residues. Deletions cut 8 bases from V and 8 bases from J, with 18 bases between. As DNA, the CDR3 is TGTGCCAGCGAGGATAGGGTGAAGGTCGAAGCTTTCTTT. This sequence encodes CASEDRVKVEAFF.

This clonotype appeared many times. The V and J genes are TRBV10-1 and TRBJ2-7; D gene ambiguous. V lost 3 bases and J lost 5, with 11 bases in between. CDR3 length: 13 amino acids. Germline values: CDR1 WNHNN, CDR2 SYGVQD (reference sequence). As DNA, the CDR3 is TGCGCCAGCAGTGAAGGTACTGGGGACGAGCAGTACTTC. Residues: CASSEGTGDEQYF.

The chain employs TRBV7-9 and TRBJ1-6; no clear D. The V gene lost 0 bases and the J gene lost 10 bases, with 7 bases spanning the gap. The CDR3 has 13 amino acids. Germline assignment: CDR1 SEHNR and CDR2 FQNEAQ (reference sequence). The CDR3 nucleotides read TGTGCCAGCAGCTTAGCGTTGAGATCACCCCTCCACTTT. Its protein product is CASSLALRSPLHF.

This clonotype was picked up many times. The chain employs TRBV6-5 and TRBJ1-4; D remains unclear. Germline CDR1 reads MNHEY; CDR2 reads SVGAGI. Trimming left V 5 bases short and J 4 bases short, with 11 bases between. The CDR3 covers 14 residues. The CDR3 region has the DNA TGTGCCAGCAGTAGGAACAGCAATAATGAAAAACTGTTTTTT. This sequence encodes CASSRNSNNEKLFF.